This is a list of T cell receptor beta chains from one sample in a study of early T cells in non-severe SARS-CoV-2 infection. One entry per CDR3 protein, called by TCRdb with MiXCR from the 5' RACE reads. The sample lists 65,000 to 95,000 distinct CDR3 sequences, 9% to 10% occurring once. Sequenced material: whole blood. The receptors were sampled from an adult who was a healthcare worker with PCR-confirmed SARS-CoV-2 infection or an uninfected control (not recorded which). Each CDR3 is given with its conserved first and last residue. Fields, in order: V gene, D gene, J gene, clone size, CDR3 DNA, CDR3 protein. D genes are given only for firm matches. The size field is filled for only some rows; it gives once, few, many or a size class.

TRBV19	TRBD2	TRBJ2-7	.	TGTGCCAGTAGCGGGAGGGCCTACGAGCAGTACTTC	CASSGRAYEQYF
TRBV6-2/TRBV6-3	.	TRBJ2-7	.	TGTGCCAGCGCAGAGAGCTCCTACGAGCAGTACTTC	CASAESSYEQYF
TRBV3-1	.	TRBJ2-1	many	TGTGCCAGCAGCCAAGCGGGGCGGGATAAGTTCTTC	CASSQAGRDKFF
TRBV20-1	.	TRBJ2-1	few	TGCAGTGCTAGAGATTCGGGATGGGGATTCCGCCAGTTCTTC	CSARDSGWGFRQFF
TRBV27	.	TRBJ1-5	.	TGTGCCAGCAGTTTTATAGGCCAGCCCCAGCATTTT	CASSFIGQPQHF
TRBV12-3/TRBV12-4	.	TRBJ1-6	many	TGTGCCAGCAGTTTAGGTTATTCACCCCTCCACTTT	CASSLGYSPLHF
TRBV27	.	TRBJ1-6	.	TGTGCCAGCAGTTTAAGGGGGTATAATTCACCCCTCCACTTT	CASSLRGYNSPLHF
TRBV9	.	TRBJ2-7	.	TGTGCCAGCAGCGTAGGGGGTTCAGGGTACGAGCAGTACTTC	CASSVGGSGYEQYF
TRBV6-1	.	TRBJ1-2	many	TGTGCCAGCAGTGAATGGTCCTTAAGTCGTGGCTACACCTTC	CASSEWSLSRGYTF
TRBV27	.	TRBJ1-6	.	TGTGCCAGCAGGCCGGGGACGGAGGCTTATCCCCTCCACTTT	CASRPGTEAYPLHF
TRBV7-9	.	TRBJ2-5	.	TGTGCCAGCAGCCCCCCGGGGCAGGAGACCCAGTGCTTC	CASSPPGQETQCF
TRBV5-1	.	TRBJ1-5	few	TGCGCCAGCAGCTCGACAGTCAATCAGCCCCAGCATTTT	CASSSTVNQPQHF
TRBV2	TRBD1	TRBJ2-5	few	TGTGCCAGCGGGGGGGACAGGGGCGGAGAGACCCAGTACTTC	CASGGDRGGETQYF
TRBV27	TRBD1	TRBJ1-1	.	TGTGCCAGCAGTTTACTTGCCCACACAGGGGAGGGGAACACTGAAGCTTTCTTT	CASSLLAHTGEGNTEAFF
TRBV11-2	.	TRBJ2-7	many	TGTGCCAGCAGCTTAGGCAGGGGACCTCCCTACGAGCAGTACTTC	CASSLGRGPPYEQYF
TRBV20-1	.	TRBJ2-7	.	TGCCTCATTAGGGGGGTTACCTACGAGCAGTACTTC	CLIRGVTYEQYF
TRBV20-1	TRBD2	TRBJ2-3	few	TGCAGTGCTACAGGACTAGCGGGAGGGCGGGGGAGCACAGATACGCAGTATTTT	CSATGLAGGRGSTDTQYF
TRBV24-1	.	TRBJ2-3	.	TGTGCCACCAGTGAAACGGGGCCCCAGGCGGCACCGCAGTATTTT	CATSETGPQAAPQYF
TRBV7-9	.	TRBJ1-2	.	TGTGCCAGCAGCTCCCGCCCCGGGACAATCGGCTACACCTTC	CASSSRPGTIGYTF
TRBV28	TRBD1	TRBJ1-1	many	TGTGCCAGCAGTTCTGGACAGGGGGCGTTCACTGAAGCTTTCTTT	CASSSGQGAFTEAFF
TRBV10-3	TRBD1	TRBJ1-2	many	TGTGCCATCAGGGGGGACAGTTCTAACTATGGCTACACCTTC	CAIRGDSSNYGYTF
TRBV7-9	.	TRBJ2-5	few	TGTGCCAGCAGCCCCAGCCCTCTCTCCGCGGGGAATCAAGAGACCCAGTACTTC	CASSPSPLSAGNQETQYF
TRBV11-2	.	TRBJ2-7	many	TGTGCCAGCAGCCCCGGGACTTTCTCCTACGAGCAGTACTTC	CASSPGTFSYEQYF
TRBV27	TRBD2	TRBJ2-1	many	TGTGCCAGCAGCCCCGGACTAGAGCGCAATGAGCAGTTCTTC	CASSPGLERNEQFF
TRBV20-1	TRBD2	TRBJ2-7	.	TGCAGTGCGGAACTAGCGGGAGGGCTTATTGAGCAGTACTTC	CSAELAGGLIEQYF
TRBV20-1	TRBD2	TRBJ2-2	many	TGCAGTGCCACCAATTTCAAGACTAGCGGGAGATACACCGGGGAGCTGTTTTTT	CSATNFKTSGRYTGELFF